The entry that follows covers one TCR beta chain sequence. Its antigen is still unknown. This specimen comes from a study of CXCR3-negative and CXCR3-positive naive CD8 T cells. Broader study findings: TRB CDR3s were more hydrophobic in CXCR3-positive than in CXCR3-negative naive cells.

TRB cDNA libraries were made by UMI-labeled 5' RACE. TCRdb re-called the 5' RACE reads and shows each CDR3 protein once, DNA omitted. Across 46,000 or so distinct CDR3 sequences, the top ten clones capture 1.6% of the sample. Germline V gene data show CDR1 as LGHDT and CDR2 as YNNKEL (reference sequence). This CDR3 comprises 14 residues. The chain recombines TRBV3-1 with TRBJ2-7; TCRdb calls TRBD1, which cannot be checked without DNA. This receptor was taken from a human donor in good health. Some clones in this sample may be carry-over from other donors' samples. What was sequenced was naive CXCR3- CD8+ T cells from blood. The subset was: CD45RO-CCR7+CD27+CD95- naive CD8+ T cells lacking CXCR3 (TNR3-). CDR3 region: CASSQGPGASEQYF.